Shown below are 20 T cell receptor beta chains from a single sample sequenced in a study of T and B cells in COVID-19 patients. Blood genomic DNA input for TRB amplification was about 240-550 ng. TRB rearrangements were amplified by multiplex PCR with BIOMED2 TRB-A/B primers. TCRdb re-analysed the multiplex PCR reads in MiXCR, keeping a single row per CDR3 protein. Seen here are around 10,000 distinct CDR3 sequences, around a third observed once, and the top ten hold 15% to 20%. Sequencing was performed on blood. The receptor source for this set is a human donor with active COVID-19.

This clonotype has a handful of counts. This chain links TRBV12-3 or TRBV12-4 with TRBJ1-5; 8 nucleotides match TRBD1. With V trimmed by 5 bases and J by 6 bases, 9 bases remained unmatched. There are 15 residues in the CDR3. The CDR3 nucleotides are TGTGCCAGCAGTGGAACCGACAGGGGAGGTCAGCCCCAGCATTTT. This translates into CASSGTDRGGQPQHF.

This clonotype ranks as medium-sized (0.01 to 0.1%). The V call is TRBV19, the J call TRBJ1-5; D not certain. The germline V gene encodes CDR1 LNHDA and CDR2 SQIVND (reference sequence). The V and J ends lost 7 bases and 7 bases respectively, with 14 bases between them. CDR3 length: 13 residues. CDR3 protein: CASKPDGGQPQHF. DNA of the CDR3: TGTGCCAGTAAGCCGGACGGCGGACAGCCCCAGCATTTT.

This clonotype has a handful of counts. The chain employs TRBV5-6 and TRBJ2-5, with D hard to call. V was pared by 1 base and J by 5 bases, with 9 bases between. Per germline, CDR1 SGHDT and CDR2 YYEEEE. The CDR3 extends over 13 amino acids. The CDR3 DNA reads as TGTGCCAGCAGCTTGATAGCTGAGGAGACCCAGTACTTC. Translation gives CASSLIAEETQYF.

This clonotype has a single count. The rearrangement uses TRBV11-1 and TRBJ2-3; 7 nucleotides align to TRBD1. Germline loops: CDR1 SGHAT, CDR2 FQDESV (reference sequence). With 4 bases clipped from V and 5 bases from J, the junction kept 12 bases outside the gene matches. The CDR3 covers 16 residues. The CDR3 sequence: CASSSDRVEEGDTQYF. The CDR3, as DNA: TGTGCCAGCAGCTCAGACAGGGTGGAGGAAGGAGATACGCAGTATTTT.

Within the sample, this clonotype is medium-sized. The rearrangement uses TRBV19 and TRBJ1-4, with D perhaps TRBD1 (5 bases). CDR3 size: 14 residues. Germline V gene sequence: CDR1 LNHDA, CDR2 SQIVND (reference sequence). V lost 6 bases and J lost 5, with 13 bases in between. The CDR3 loop reads CASSETRGNEKLFF. In nucleotides, the CDR3 is TGTGCCAGTAGCGAAACCCGGGGCAATGAAAAACTGTTTTTT.

This chain joins TRBV14 and TRBJ2-2; D remains unclear. The CDR3 runs 14 residues. The V gene's germline CDR1 is SGHDN and CDR2 FVKESK. The V gene lost 3 bases and the J gene lost 7 bases, with 12 bases spanning the gap. CDR3 coding DNA: TGTGCCAGCAGCCAGCTGTGGGGTAGCGGGGAGCTGTTTTTT. Its translation is CASSQLWGSGELFF.

The V and J genes are TRBV28 and TRBJ2-1; 10 positions agree with TRBD1. Trimming removed 4 bases from V and 8 bases from J; junction bases left unmatched: 11. Germline V CDR1 and CDR2: MDHEN, SYDVKM. This CDR3 spans 16 amino acids. The CDR3 is CASSSLRDRGIYEQFF. The CDR3, as DNA: TGTGCCAGCAGTTCCCTCCGGGACAGGGGTATTTATGAGCAGTTCTTC.

Comment on this clonotype: A much larger clone lies a single base off, so this may be a read error. It is likely a read error, because the conserved phenylalanine at the end of the CDR3 is missing. The chain couples TRBV12-3 or TRBV12-4 to TRBJ2-5, with D perhaps TRBD1 or TRBD2 (5 bases each). This CDR3 comprises 14 residues. V lost 6 bases and J 4 bases, leaving 15 bases between the germline ends. The CDR3 region is CASRSSWGRETQYL. CDR3 coding DNA: TGTGCCAGCAGGTCCTCGTGGGGGAGAGAGACCCAGTACTTA.

In its sample, this clonotype was seen a few times. The V gene is TRBV12-3 or TRBV12-4, the J gene TRBJ1-6; 9 positions agree with TRBD1. V lost 7 bases to trimming and J lost 7 bases; unmatched junction nucleotides: 5. CDR3 length equals 14 residues. CDR3 sequence reads: CASNRQGVNSPLHF. As DNA, the CDR3 is TGTGCCAGCAACCGACAGGGGGTAAATTCACCCCTCCACTTT.

By sample share, this clonotype is medium-sized (0.01 to 0.1%). The CDR3 sequence is CASSTWTGSTDTQYF. In DNA, the CDR3 is TGTGCCAGTAGTACCTGGACAGGGAGCACAGATACGCAGTATTTT. J is TRBJ2-3 and V is TRBV19, with 8 bases lining up with TRBD1. The CDR3 is 15 amino acids. V dropped 4 bases and J dropped 0; count of bases not matched to a gene: 3. Germline V gene lookup returns CDR1 LNHDA and CDR2 SQIVND (reference sequence).

Judged by abundance, this clonotype is medium-sized. The chain combines TRBV15 with TRBJ2-7; D call uncertain. Germline V gene lookup returns CDR1 LNHNV and CDR2 YYDKDF (reference sequence). The CDR3 has 13 amino acids. The V end was cut by 1 base, the J end by 4 bases, with 8 bases between. The DNA of the CDR3 is TGTGCCACCAGCAGAGGAAACGGTTACGAGCAGTACTTC. Translating it yields CATSRGNGYEQYF.

The V gene is TRBV6-5, the J gene TRBJ1-2; D uncertain. The germline gives CDR1 MNHEY, CDR2 SVGAGI. The ends were cut back, 5 bases at V and 4 bases at J, with 14 bases in the middle. The length of the CDR3 is 14 residues. The CDR3 region is CASSEAGSTYGYTF. CDR3 DNA sequence: TGTGCCAGCAGTGAAGCGGGTTCGACCTATGGCTACACCTTC.

DNA of the CDR3: TGTGCCAGCAGTTACTCGCCTATTGTTGGGACAGAGGTCTATGGCTACACCTTC. Translating gives CASSYSPIVGTEVYGYTF. The V and J genes are TRBV6-6 and TRBJ1-2; 7 bases map to TRBD1. The V segment lost 0 bases and the J segment 4 bases; nucleotides outside the gene matches: 14. Germline V gives CDR1 MNHNY, CDR2 SVGAGI (reference sequence). The CDR3 has 18 residues.

By sample share, this clonotype is medium-sized. The J gene is TRBJ2-1, the V gene TRBV13, with 14 bases matching TRBD2. This CDR3 spans 20 amino acids. The V segment lost 5 bases and the J segment 0 bases; nucleotides outside the gene matches: 12. The germline CDR1 and CDR2 sequences are PRHDT and FYEKMQ (reference sequence). The CDR3 reads CASSHNGGLAGDASYNEQFF. CDR3 bases: TGTGCCAGCAGCCACAATGGGGGACTAGCGGGGGACGCCTCCTACAATGAGCAGTTCTTC.

The CDR3, as DNA: TGTGCCAGCAGCTTAGGATTTAGCTCCTACAATGAGCAGTTCTTC. Residues: CASSLGFSSYNEQFF. V and J are TRBV7-2 and TRBJ2-1; D not certain. This CDR3 contains 15 residues. The V end was cut by 1 base, the J end by 0 bases, with 7 bases between. CDR1 is SGHTA and CDR2 is FQGNSA in the germline V gene.

By share, this clonotype ranks as medium-sized. The rearrangement joins TRBV19 to TRBJ2-7; D gene uncertain. The CDR3 is 13 amino acids. Germline loops: CDR1 LNHDA, CDR2 SQIVND (reference sequence). Trimming shortened V by 6 bases and J by 4 bases, and 13 bases separated the two germline ends. This CDR3 is CASSNGRNYEQYF. In nucleotides, the CDR3 is TGTGCCAGTAGCAATGGACGGAATTACGAGCAGTACTTC.

The V gene is TRBV20-1, the J gene TRBJ1-1; tentative D call: TRBD1 (6 bases). Germline V lookup: CDR1 DFQATT, CDR2 SNEGSKA (reference sequence). V was clipped by 6 bases and J by 1 base, with 15 bases between them. The length of the CDR3 is 14 residues. As DNA, the CDR3 is TGCAGTGCCATCCCGGGACACAGGAACACTGAAGCTTTCTTT. This sequence encodes CSAIPGHRNTEAFF.

The chain is built from TRBV19 and TRBJ1-2, with D possibly being TRBD1 (6 bases). Germline CDR1 and CDR2: LNHDA and SQIVND (reference sequence). Between the trimmed V and J ends, which lost 5 bases and 6 bases, there was a span of 16 bases. The CDR3 has 14 residues. CDR3 nucleotides: TGTGCCAGTAGTCCCCTGCGACAGGAGAATGGCTACACCTTC. As protein: CASSPLRQENGYTF.

The chain has TRBV5-6 and TRBJ2-3; D is uncertain. V was cut by 1 base and J by 1 base, with 4 bases left in between. Germline CDR1 SGHDT, CDR2 YYEEEE. The CDR3 is made up of 13 amino acids. Here the CDR3 reads CASSLRGTDTQYF. The DNA of the CDR3 is TGTGCCAGCAGCTTGAGGGGCACAGATACGCAGTATTTT.

The chain uses TRBV7-2 and TRBJ1-5, with TRBD1 matching over 7 bases. The junction had 5 bases not matched to a gene; V was cut back by 7 bases and J by 2 bases. Looked up from germline, CDR1 is SGHTA and CDR2 is FQGNSA. This CDR3 region has 14 residues. CDR3 sequence (DNA): TGTGCCAGCACGTACAGGGGAGGCAATCAGCCCCAGCATTTT. Protein product: CASTYRGGNQPQHF.